A single sample is the source of the 25 T cell receptor beta chains below, sequenced in a study of T cell responses to AZD1222 COVID-19 vaccine. This table comes from immunoSEQ multiplex PCR, and its TCRdb copy is limited to in-frame clones, with some not included. Of more than 140,000 clones detected, around nine tenths appear once; the ten largest clones hold about 5.3%. The sample was peripheral blood, taken on day 0 of AZD1222 vaccination. The receptor set was obtained from an adult in good health.

The chain recombines TRBV27 with TRBJ2-1; D is perhaps TRBD1 (6 bases). V was pared by 6 bases and J by 4 bases, with 13 bases between. The CDR3 length is 14 residues. Germline V lookup: CDR1 MNHEY, CDR2 SMNVEV (reference sequence). In nucleotides, the CDR3 is TGTGCCAGCAGGGAAATGGGGGCTTACAATGAGCAGTTCTTC. Translation: CASREMGAYNEQFF.

This chain joins TRBV15 and TRBJ2-5; 9 bases map to TRBD2. Trimming took 0 bases from V and 4 from J; bases not matched to a gene: 12. CDR1 is LNHNV, CDR2 YYDKDF, per germline (reference sequence). There are 18 residues in the CDR3. CDR3 in DNA: TGTGCCACCAGCAGAGATCCCTACTCTAGCGGGGTTGGAGAGACCCAGTACTTC. As protein: CATSRDPYSSGVGETQYF.

Written as DNA, the CDR3 is TGTGCCAGCAGTTTGGTCGCAGGGTTGCAATTCAACTCCTACGAGCAGTACTTC. It specifies CASSLVAGLQFNSYEQYF. V usage is TRBV27 and J usage is TRBJ2-7; the D gene is possibly TRBD1 (5 bases). The ends were cut back, 3 bases at V and 0 bases at J, with 21 bases in the middle. From germline, CDR1 is MNHEY and CDR2 SMNVEV (reference sequence). The CDR3 extends over 18 amino acids.

The chain combines TRBV7-3 with TRBJ1-5, with D unclear. The CDR3 spans 17 residues. Trimming took off 2 bases at V and 0 bases at J, with 14 bases between the two ends. The V gene's germline CDR1 is SGHTA and CDR2 FQGTGA. The CDR3 DNA follows: TGTGCCAGCAGCTTATATGAGGGCCACTATAGCAATCAGCCCCAGCATTTT. Encoded protein: CASSLYEGHYSNQPQHF. Using reference TRBV7-3 and TRBJ1-5 for the parts outside the CDR3, the full variable domain is GAGVSQTPSNKVTEKGKYVELRCDPISGHTALYWYRQSLGQGPEFLIYFQGTGAADDSGLPNDRFFAVRPEGSVSTLKIQRTERGDSAVYLCASSLYEGHYSNQPQHFGDGTRLSIL.

Here the CDR3 reads CAISGGQGASRGYTF. Here the CDR3 DNA reads TGTGCCATCAGTGGAGGGCAGGGGGCTTCGCGAGGCTACACCTTC. The chain couples TRBV10-3 to TRBJ1-2, with 8 nucleotides matching TRBD1. Germline CDR1 reads ENHRY; CDR2 reads SYGVKD. The CDR3 has 15 amino acids. The V segment lost 4 bases and the J segment 8 bases; nucleotides outside the gene matches: 12.

A single count supports this clone. This sequence joins TRBV12-3 or TRBV12-4 and TRBJ2-1; D is possibly TRBD1 (5 bases). This CDR3 contains 11 residues. Trimming removed 6 bases from V and 12 bases from J, with 12 bases in between. Here the CDR3 DNA reads TGTGCCAGCAGCTCCGGGCAGGGGCAGTTCTTC. It codes for CASSSGQGQFF.

The V and J genes are TRBV30 and TRBJ2-7; 9 bases map to TRBD2. The CDR3 has 21 residues. Germline values: CDR1 GTSNPN, CDR2 SVGIG (reference sequence). J was trimmed by 0 bases and V by 0 bases; bases with no gene match: 21. The chain's CDR3 is CAWSVGSLGGRAPESSYEQYF. The CDR3, as DNA: TGTGCCTGGAGTGTAGGATCCCTGGGCGGGAGGGCCCCTGAAAGCTCCTACGAGCAGTACTTC.

This chain connects TRBV7-3 to TRBJ2-1; D ambiguous. The CDR3 is made up of 13 amino acids. V lost 4 bases and J 6 bases, leaving 10 bases between the germline ends. Looked up from germline, CDR1 is SGHTA and CDR2 is FQGTGA. This CDR3 reads CASSSAGFNEQFF. CDR3 in DNA: TGTGCCAGCAGCTCAGCCGGGTTCAATGAGCAGTTCTTC.

This clone was observed once. J is TRBJ2-1 and V is TRBV12-3 or TRBV12-4; no reliable D call. This CDR3 spans 12 amino acids. The V end lost 1 base, the J end lost 10 bases, and 8 bases lay between the germline ends. CDR3 bases: TGTGCCAGCAGTTTAGATGCCCCGGAGCAGTTCTTC. Amino acid sequence: CASSLDAPEQFF.

This chain joins TRBV19 and TRBJ2-7; a weak D match, TRBD1 (6 bases). Trimming stripped 3 bases from V and 3 bases from J, with 21 bases between. CDR1 is LNHDA, CDR2 SQIVND, per germline (reference sequence). The CDR3 consists of 17 residues. DNA for the CDR3: TGTGCCAGTAGTATGAGGACAGACACTATTTCTCTCTACGAGCAGTACTTC. Translated, it gives CASSMRTDTISLYEQYF.

The chain recombines TRBV27 with TRBJ2-1; 9 bases align to TRBD2. There are 14 residues in the CDR3. Per the germline V gene, CDR1 is MNHEY and CDR2 is SMNVEV (reference sequence). Losses at the gene ends were 4 bases for V and 6 bases for J; bases not matched to a gene: 4. The CDR3 loop is CASSSLSGSNEQFF. For the CDR3, the DNA is TGTGCCAGCAGTTCCCTTAGCGGGAGCAATGAGCAGTTCTTC.

V gene TRBV7-9 combines with J gene TRBJ2-2; maybe TRBD2 (7 bases). V lost 8 bases and J 0 bases, leaving 16 bases between the germline ends. This CDR3 spans 16 amino acids. The germline V gene has CDR1 SEHNR and CDR2 FQNEAQ (reference sequence). The CDR3 DNA sequence: TGTGCCAGCCTCCGGGGGGCAGGCCCGAACACCGGGGAGCTGTTTTTT. Translation: CASLRGAGPNTGELFF.

The V gene is TRBV27, the J gene TRBJ2-1, with TRBD2 matching 11 bases. The CDR3 loop spans 14 amino acids. Germline V lookup: CDR1 MNHEY, CDR2 SMNVEV (reference sequence). Trimming removed 6 bases from V and 5 bases from J; junction bases left unmatched: 3. CDR3 DNA sequence: TGTGCCAGCAGGATAGCGGGAGGGAACAATGAGCAGTTCTTC. It yields the protein CASRIAGGNNEQFF.

This chain joins TRBV19 and TRBJ2-3; possibly TRBD2 for D (6 bases). Germline-derived CDR1 and CDR2 are LNHDA and SQIVND (reference sequence). Between the trimmed V and J ends, which lost 1 base and 1 base, there was a span of 6 bases. This CDR3 has 14 amino acids. The CDR3 protein is CASSIGRGTDTQYF. The CDR3 DNA follows: TGTGCCAGTAGTATAGGGAGGGGCACAGATACGCAGTATTTT.

This chain links TRBV7-2 with TRBJ2-3; D is undetermined. Germline V gene data show CDR1 as SGHTA and CDR2 as FQGNSA. Trimming removed 1 base from V and 1 base from J, with 6 bases in between. The length of the CDR3 is 14 residues. The CDR3 region is CASSLGTGTDTQYF. In nucleotides, the CDR3 is TGTGCCAGCAGCTTAGGGACGGGCACAGATACGCAGTATTTT.

The chain couples TRBV11-2 to TRBJ2-1; TRBD1 matches 8 bases. The trim removed 5 bases at V and 8 bases at J, leaving 20 bases unmatched. Germline CDR1 reads SGHAT; CDR2 reads FQNNGV. The CDR3 is made up of 18 amino acids. The DNA for the CDR3 is TGTGCCAGCAGCCCCACCGGCAGGGGGCGAGGCCAGCCCTATGAGCAGTTCTTC. Encoded protein: CASSPTGRGRGQPYEQFF.

V is TRBV6-2 or TRBV6-3 and J is TRBJ2-2; perhaps D is TRBD1 or TRBD2 (6 bases each). Trimming cost V 6 bases and J 3 bases, with 14 bases left between them. Looked up from germline, CDR1 is MNHEY and CDR2 is SVGEGT. The CDR3 totals 15 residues. The DNA of the CDR3 is TGTGCCAGCAGCCCCGGGGGCGACTACACCGGGGAGCTGTTTTTT. It translates to CASSPGGDYTGELFF.

This clone has a single count. V and J are TRBV11-2 and TRBJ2-7, with 9 bases that match TRBD1. Losses at the gene ends were 0 bases for V and 2 bases for J; bases not matched to a gene: 5. Germline V gene sequence: CDR1 SGHAT, CDR2 FQNNGV. This CDR3 has 16 amino acids. The DNA of the CDR3 is TGTGCCAGCAGCTTAGATCTAGGGACAGGGACCTACGAGCAGTACTTC. This sequence encodes CASSLDLGTGTYEQYF.

The V gene is TRBV4-1, the J gene TRBJ1-5; D unresolved. Trimming pared 0 bases from V and 7 bases from J, leaving 4 bases between. The germline V gene encodes CDR1 MGHRA and CDR2 YSYEKL. The CDR3 is 12 amino acids. The chain's CDR3 is CASSQDSQPQHF. In DNA, the CDR3 is TGCGCCAGCAGCCAAGATTCCCAGCCCCAGCATTTT.

J is TRBJ2-5 and V is TRBV28; perhaps TRBD1 as D (5 bases). The V end was cut by 6 bases, the J end by 7 bases, with 9 bases between. From germline, CDR1 is MDHEN and CDR2 SYDVKM. The CDR3 is 11 residues long. CDR3 DNA sequence: TGTGCCAGCAGGGGGCTTTGGACCCAGTACTTC. Translation gives CASRGLWTQYF.

The V and J genes are TRBV28 and TRBJ1-1; 10 bases agree with TRBD1. Germline V gene data show CDR1 as MDHEN and CDR2 as SYDVKM. This CDR3 contains 14 residues. V trimming: 9 bases; J trimming: 5 bases; junction bases outside the gene matches: 9. This CDR3 is CASRQGAMFTEAFF. For the CDR3, the DNA is TGTGCCAGTCGACAGGGGGCTATGTTTACTGAAGCTTTCTTT.

V gene TRBV21-1 combines with J gene TRBJ1-5; the D call TRBD1 from the table was never checked on the DNA. TRBV21-1 is tagged as a pseudogene. This CDR3 has 17 amino acids. Here the CDR3 reads CASEGGTVRKKDQPQHF. The CDR3 DNA is TGTGCCAGCGAGGGCGGGACAGTCCGTAAAAAGGATCAGCCCCAGCATTTT.

The chain joins TRBV19 to TRBJ1-2, with 7 bases lining up with TRBD1. The germline V gene has CDR1 LNHDA and CDR2 SQIVND (reference sequence). The ends lost 10 bases at V and 5 bases at J; junction bases unmatched: 10. This CDR3 spans 13 amino acids. CDR3 region: CATIQQGSYGYTF. CDR3 DNA sequence: TGTGCCACCATCCAACAGGGGAGTTATGGCTACACCTTC.

The chain carries TRBV29-1 and TRBJ2-3; tentatively, D is TRBD2 (7 bases). Trimming shortened V by 5 bases and J by 0 bases, and 15 bases separated the two germline ends. The CDR3 has 15 residues. In germline, CDR1 is SQVTM, CDR2 ANQGSEA. CDR3 nucleotide sequence: TGCAGCGTTTTGGGGGGGCACGACAGCACAGATACGCAGTATTTT. Protein product: CSVLGGHDSTDTQYF.

The V call is TRBV4-1, the J call TRBJ2-1; 9 bases match TRBD2. From germline, CDR1 is MGHRA and CDR2 YSYEKL. Trimming at V came to 4 bases and at J to 0 bases, leaving 4 bases not matched to a gene. CDR3 length equals 16 residues. The CDR3 sequence is CASSLTSGISYNEQFF. For the CDR3, the DNA is TGCGCCAGCAGCCTGACTAGCGGTATCTCCTACAATGAGCAGTTCTTC.